This T cell receptor beta chain is from a study of beta chain features in type 1 diabetes. Study outcomes and limitations: The study left unresolved whether HLA type influences TCRB rearrangement. Moderate but significant shortening of TCRB CDR3s was recorded in all four CD4+ subsets from Type 1 diabetes patients.

As every portion of the isolated RNA was reverse transcribed, the sequencing read expressed TCRB transcripts. Profiled with immunoSEQ multiplex PCR; TCRdb holds only in-frame clones, not every one. The sample has 550,000 to 850,000 clones, roughly 13% seen once. This clone was detected a few times. The antigen remains unidentified. Trimming removed 2 bases from V and 7 bases from J, with 14 bases in between. CDR3 length equals 14 residues. CDR1 and CDR2 (germline): LNHDA, SQIVND (reference sequence). The gene calls are TRBV19 and TRBJ2-5; D gene uncertain. Specimen: naive CD4+ T cells from blood. This receptor was identified in a man aged 18 to 30 with type 1 diabetes. The CDR3 DNA is TGTGCCAGTAGTATAAAAGACGGAACACGGACCCAGTACTTC. Translating gives CASSIKDGTRTQYF. The full variable domain, in which reference TRBV19 and TRBJ2-5 provide the parts outside the CDR3, is DGGITQSPKYLFRKEGQNVTLSCEQNLNHDAMYWYRQDPGQGLRLIYYSQIVNDFQKGDIAEGYSVSREKKESFPLTVTSAQKNPTAFYLCASSIKDGTRTQYFGPGTRLLVL.